The T cell receptor (beta chain) described here comes from a study of response to subunit inactivated influenza vaccine. The sample holds a few counts of this clonotype. V lost 5 bases, J lost 10 bases, and 15 bases stayed unmatched. CDR3 length: 15 amino acids. The V gene's germline CDR1 is SQVTM and CDR2 ANQGSEA. TCRdb re-derived calls from the RT-PCR reads in MiXCR, one entry per CDR3 protein. The table includes about 540,000 distinct CDR3 sequences, roughly a quarter detected once. This sample was also put to use in a study of T cells expressing NK-cell markers. That report notes: A 5'RACE template switching approach incorporating UMIs was used to make TCR beta cDNA. Sorted T-cell subsets CD3+CD56+NKG2C+, CD3+CD56+NKG2C- and CD3+CD56-NKG2C+ were TCR beta-sequenced. HCMV serostatus: most of the eight sequenced donors positive, one negative. HCMV specificity of the expanded NKG2C+ T cell clones stayed unclear.

The rearrangement links TRBV29-1 to TRBJ2-1; 9 bases line up with TRBD1. This clonotype originated in a man over 45 who received an inactivated influenza vaccine. The sequences come from CD4+ T cells sorted from PBMCs, collected 11 to 12 days after vaccination. CDR3 nucleotide sequence: TGCAGCGTTCGCTACCCCCGGGACAGGGTGGGCGAGCAGTTCTTC. It yields the protein CSVRYPRDRVGEQFF.